Many counts were recorded for the clone carrying this TCR beta chain. What it recognizes is unknown. This specimen comes from a study of immune heterogeneity within non-small cell lung tumors. Across the whole study: It was found that the tumors were 4 squamous cell carcinomas, over 9 non-squamous carcinomas and 1 not otherwise specified. Study conclusions and caveats: Local tumor mutational burden and local T-cell repertoire clonality showed a moderate significant correlation, R approximately 0.35. Identical dominant CDR3 beta clonotypes recurred among a patient's tumor sites, alongside site-unique high-frequency clones.

In a multiplex PCR, 32 V and 13 J primers amplified TCR beta CDR3. TCRdb recomputed calls from the multiplex PCR reads with MiXCR, one row per CDR3 protein. Among about 21,000 distinct CDR3 sequences listed, less than 35% were seen once. The template for each sample was roughly 600 ng of genomic DNA, which had been extracted from bulk tumor tissue. While surgery was under way, several biopsies spaced far apart were taken per primary tumor. Undergoing curative surgery were patients whose non-small cell lung cancer was untreated and newly diagnosed. Sequenced: lung tumor tissue. The receptor was isolated from a man aged 40-49 years with non-small cell lung cancer.

The CDR3 sequence: CASSRRDTYEQYF. In DNA, the CDR3 is TGCGCCAGCAGCCGGAGAGATACCTACGAGCAGTACTTC. This chain uses TRBV4-1 with TRBJ2-7; D gene uncertain. This CDR3 has 13 residues. Germline V CDR1 and CDR2: MGHRA, YSYEKL. Deletions cut 4 bases from V and 2 bases from J, with 9 bases between.